These 27 T cell receptor beta chains share one sample of origin, sequenced in a study of shared clonotypes between healthy human individuals (dated by TCRdb to about 2020). The library was prepared using the immunoSEQ multiplex PCR assay. Sourced from immuneACCESS, this table was stored by TCRdb with only in-frame sequences that have V and J called. A share of the clones is absent; for the studies checked, an unresolved V gene accounts for under half, and the remainder has no known explanation. The sample has about 300,000 clones on record, over 65% of them singletons. The ten largest account for around a tenth of the sample. Material: memory CD4+ T cells sorted from blood. The sample's cell subset or site label is to be understood as: CD45RA-negative fraction. These receptors all come from a man in his thirties or forties in good health.

The chain links TRBV18 to TRBJ1-2, with D possibly matching TRBD1 (6 bases). Germline loops: CDR1 KGHSH, CDR2 LQKENI. V gave up 5 bases and J gave up 1 base, with 11 bases separating them. This CDR3 is 14 amino acids long. CDR3 sequence: CASSNRDFNYGYTF. As DNA, the CDR3 is TGTGCCAGCTCAAACAGGGATTTTAACTATGGCTACACCTTC. Based on the CDR3 plus reference TRBV18 and TRBJ1-2, the full variable domain is NAGVMQNPRHLVRRRGQEARLRCSPMKGHSHVYWYRQLPEEGLKFMVYLQKENIIDESGMPKERFSAEFPKEGPSILRIQQVVRGDSAAYFCASSNRDFNYGYTFGSGTRLTVV.

V gene TRBV9 combines with J gene TRBJ2-7, with D unclear. From germline, CDR1 is SGDLS and CDR2 YYNGEE. V was pared by 2 bases and J by 5 bases, with 11 bases between. This CDR3 spans 13 amino acids. In nucleotides, the CDR3 is TGTGCCAGCAGCGTTGGTCCTGGCCACGAGCAGTACTTC. As protein: CASSVGPGHEQYF.

The chain combines TRBV5-1 with TRBJ2-7, with D perhaps matching TRBD1 (6 bases). The germline gives CDR1 SGHRS, CDR2 YFSETQ. This CDR3 spans 17 amino acids. V lost 3 bases and J 3 bases, leaving 22 bases between the germline ends. This CDR3 is CASSSETRDNSVYEQYF. CDR3 in DNA: TGCGCCAGCAGCTCCGAAACCCGGGACAACAGTGTCTACGAGCAGTACTTC. Filled out from reference TRBV5-1 and TRBJ2-7, the complete variable domain reads KAGVTQTPRYLIKTRGQQVTLSCSPISGHRSVSWYQQTPGQGLQFLFEYFSETQRNKGNFPGRFSGRQFSNSRSEMNVSTLELGDSALYLCASSSETRDNSVYEQYFGPGTRLTVT.

The sample holds a few counts of this clone. The chain is built from TRBV6-1 and TRBJ1-2, with D possibly matching TRBD1 (5 bases). Trimming shortened V by 9 bases and J by 6 bases, and 11 bases separated the two germline ends. The germline V gene encodes CDR1 MNHNS and CDR2 SASEGT. The CDR3 has 11 amino acids. The DNA of the CDR3 is TGTGCCAGTAGAATAGGGGATGGCTACACCTTC. As protein: CASRIGDGYTF.

The chain couples TRBV5-4 to TRBJ2-7; D remains ambiguous. The germline V and J ends were trimmed by 4 bases and 2 bases, with 7 bases remaining between them. The CDR3 has 12 residues. Per germline, CDR1 SGHNT and CDR2 YYREEE (reference sequence). The CDR3 nucleotides are TGTGCCAGCAGCCTACCGCCCTACGAGCAGTACTTC. As protein: CASSLPPYEQYF.

The V gene is TRBV7-9, the J gene TRBJ2-3; D may match TRBD1 or TRBD2 (5 bases each). V was trimmed by 4 bases and J by 2 bases, leaving 16 bases between them. The CDR3 consists of 16 residues. The germline V gene has CDR1 SEHNR and CDR2 FQNEAQ (reference sequence). The DNA for the CDR3 is TGTGCCAGCAGCTGGTCTGGGGCAGGGACCACAGATACGCAGTATTTT. Amino acid sequence: CASSWSGAGTTDTQYF.

This clone was found many times. The CDR3 reads CASSFFGVAGHTEAFF. The CDR3 coding sequence is TGTGCCAGCAGTTTTTTTGGGGTGGCAGGGCACACTGAAGCTTTCTTT. The chain uses TRBV27 and TRBJ1-1; D possibly corresponds to TRBD1 (5 bases). This CDR3 has 16 residues. V lost 3 bases and J lost 3, with 17 bases in between. CDR1 MNHEY and CDR2 SMNVEV come from the germline V gene (reference sequence).

The rearrangement joins TRBV12-5 to TRBJ2-3, with 10 nucleotides matching TRBD2. V lost 5 bases and J lost 8; bases outside the gene matches: 13. From germline, CDR1 is LGHNT and CDR2 FRNRAP. The CDR3 contains 16 residues. CDR3 residues: CASGPPGTLAGGTQYF. CDR3 coding DNA: TGTGCTAGTGGTCCCCCTGGGACTTTAGCGGGAGGTACGCAGTATTTT.

This chain links TRBV5-1 with TRBJ1-4, with D hard to call. There are 14 residues in the CDR3. The V end lost 5 bases, the J end lost 7 bases, and 15 bases lay between the germline ends. Germline CDR1 is SGHRS and CDR2 is YFSETQ. The CDR3 sequence: CASSSQRNGEKLFF. As DNA, the CDR3 is TGCGCCAGCAGTAGTCAGAGGAACGGTGAAAAACTGTTTTTT.

J is TRBJ1-1 and V is TRBV5-1; D not certain. CDR1 and CDR2 (germline): SGHRS, YFSETQ. The CDR3 loop spans 14 amino acids. The V and J ends lost 0 bases and 1 base respectively, with 7 bases between them. The DNA of the CDR3 is TGCGCCAGCAGCTTGGGTTCCGAGAACACTGAAGCTTTCTTT. It codes for CASSLGSENTEAFF.

The chain employs TRBV27 and TRBJ2-5, with D unclear. The J call may be wrong; the DNA end is better matched by TRBJ2-7. The germline CDR1 and CDR2 sequences are MNHEY and SMNVEV (reference sequence). This CDR3 is built from 15 residues. Here the CDR3 DNA reads TGTGCCAGCAGTTTAGGGTTTGAGGTCTCCTACGAGCAGTACTTC. Translated, it gives CASSLGFEVSYEQYF.

The chain links TRBV25-1 to TRBJ2-5; 7 positions match TRBD2. This CDR3 comprises 13 residues. Germline CDR1 and CDR2: MGHDK and SYGVNS. The V segment lost 7 bases and the J segment 5 bases; nucleotides outside the gene matches: 7. In DNA, the CDR3 is TGTGCCAGCACCCCTTGGGGGGGGGAGACCCAGTACTTC. Amino acids: CASTPWGGETQYF. The variable domain in full, completed from reference TRBV25-1 and TRBJ2-5, reads EADIYQTPRYLVIGTGKKITLECSQTMGHDKMYWYQQDPGMELHLIHYSYGVNSTEKGDLSSESTVSRIRTEHFPLTLESARPSHTSQYLCASTPWGGETQYFGPGTRLLVL.

The chain has TRBV4-2 and TRBJ2-2; 10 bases fit TRBD2. The V and J ends lost 4 bases and 6 bases, in that order; junction bases with no gene match: 8. The germline gives CDR1 LGHNA, CDR2 YNFKEQ. The CDR3 contains 16 residues. CDR3 DNA: TGTGCCAGCAGCCCCTTAGCGGGAGGTTTGTCCGGGGAGCTGTTTTTT. The encoded protein is CASSPLAGGLSGELFF.

Points on this clone: The junction departs from the called germline gene at one end, perhaps through a read error. Other DNA sequences in this sample translate to the same CDR3. The chain recombines TRBV18 with TRBJ1-2; a weak D match, TRBD1 (5 bases). CDR3 length: 14 amino acids. Germline loops: CDR1 KGHSH, CDR2 LQKENI. CDR3 DNA: TGTGCCAGCTCGCCACGGCAGGGAAACTATGGCTACACCTTC. It is translated as CASSPRQGNYGYTF.

The chain couples TRBV27 to TRBJ2-1; D is unclear. Trimming took off 5 bases at V and 10 bases at J, with 18 bases between the two ends. This CDR3 has 14 amino acids. Germline values: CDR1 MNHEY, CDR2 SMNVEV (reference sequence). This chain's CDR3 is CASSPQLPPYEQFF. As DNA, the CDR3 is TGTGCCAGCAGTCCACAGTTGCCCCCCTACGAGCAGTTCTTC.

The rearrangement joins TRBV30 to TRBJ2-5, with 9 bases matching TRBD1. Germline V gene data show CDR1 as GTSNPN and CDR2 as SVGIG (reference sequence). The CDR3 totals 14 residues. The J segment lost 5 bases and the V segment lost 2 bases, leaving 6 bases of the junction unmatched. The CDR3 region is CAWSTGQGGETQYF. DNA for the CDR3: TGTGCCTGGAGTACGGGACAGGGTGGGGAGACCCAGTACTTC.

This clone showed up just a few times. The rearrangement uses TRBV11-2 and TRBJ2-2, with a possible D match to TRBD1 (6 bases). This CDR3 is 17 amino acids long. Germline V gene lookup returns CDR1 SGHAT and CDR2 FQNNGV. Trimming cost V 3 bases and J 0 bases, with 14 bases left between them. The CDR3 region is CASSFAPTGANTGELFF. As DNA, the CDR3 is TGTGCCAGCAGCTTCGCGCCGACAGGCGCGAACACCGGGGAGCTGTTTTTT.

The gene calls are TRBV7-2 and TRBJ2-7; D possibly uses TRBD1 or TRBD2 (5 bases each). Germline V gives CDR1 SGHTA, CDR2 FQGNSA. The CDR3 covers 14 residues. V was trimmed by 5 bases and J by 3 bases, leaving 14 bases between them. The CDR3 loop is CASSPWGPSYEQYF. The CDR3 region has the DNA TGTGCCAGCAGCCCGTGGGGACCGAGCTACGAGCAGTACTTC.

V is TRBV28 and J is TRBJ2-3, with 11 nucleotides matching TRBD2. The V segment lost 2 bases and the J segment 0 bases; nucleotides outside the gene matches: 4. CDR3 length equals 17 residues. Per the germline V gene, CDR1 is MDHEN and CDR2 is SYDVKM. The CDR3 sequence: CASSLLTSGGSTDTQYF. CDR3 coding DNA: TGTGCCAGCAGTTTACTAACTAGCGGGGGTAGCACAGATACGCAGTATTTT.

CDR3 coding DNA: TGCAGCGTTGTATCTAGCGGGAGGGGTGATGAGCAGTTCTTC. Translating gives CSVVSSGRGDEQFF. This chain uses TRBV29-1 with TRBJ2-1, with 12 nucleotides matching TRBD2. The CDR3 has 14 residues. The V segment lost 4 bases and the J segment 8 bases; nucleotides outside the gene matches: 6. CDR1 and CDR2 (germline): SQVTM, ANQGSEA.

V is TRBV6-6 and J is TRBJ2-1; D is ambiguous. The V gene lost 5 bases and the J gene lost 5 bases, with 10 bases spanning the gap. In germline, CDR1 is MNHNY, CDR2 SVGAGI (reference sequence). CDR3 length: 13 amino acids. The CDR3 spells CASSQPPNNEQFF. CDR3 nucleotide sequence: TGTGCCAGCAGTCAGCCCCCCAACAATGAGCAGTTCTTC.

The chain carries TRBV28 and TRBJ2-7; D may match TRBD1 or TRBD2 (5 bases each). With 2 bases removed from V and 7 bases from J, the gap between germline ends came to 18 bases. This CDR3 region has 15 residues. Per the germline V gene, CDR1 is MDHEN and CDR2 is SYDVKM. CDR3 in amino acids: CASSLPGPSRKEQYF. CDR3 bases: TGTGCCAGCAGTTTACCGGGACCGTCCAGGAAGGAGCAGTACTTC.

The CDR3 region is CASSQVPGQGARTEAFF. The CDR3 DNA reads TGCGCCAGCAGCCAAGTCCCGGGACAGGGGGCGCGTACTGAAGCTTTCTTT. The chain uses TRBV4-1 and TRBJ1-1; 12 bases are a match to TRBD1. Per the germline V gene, CDR1 is MGHRA and CDR2 is YSYEKL. The CDR3 loop spans 17 amino acids. Trimming cost V 1 base and J 5 bases; bases outside gene matches: 8.

The rearrangement joins TRBV28 to TRBJ1-2, with 9 positions matching TRBD1. The CDR3 spans 14 residues. CDR1 is MDHEN and CDR2 is SYDVKM in the germline V gene. V lost 5 bases and J lost 8; bases outside the gene matches: 9. CDR3 sequence (DNA): TGTGCCAGCAGTCGCACTGGGACAGGGACCGGCTACACCTTC. This translates into CASSRTGTGTGYTF.

The chain has TRBV5-1 and TRBJ2-7; D is unresolved. Germline CDR1 and CDR2: SGHRS and YFSETQ. V lost 3 bases to trimming and J lost 4 bases, with 8 bases between them. The CDR3 extends over 12 amino acids. CDR3 sequence (DNA): TGCGCCAGCAGCTCTGACGGTTACGAGCAGTACTTC. This codes for CASSSDGYEQYF.

The sample holds a few counts of this clone. The rearrangement joins TRBV6-4 to TRBJ2-1; tentative D call: TRBD2 (6 bases). V was pared by 4 bases and J by 1 base, with 11 bases between. Germline V gene data show CDR1 as MRHNA and CDR2 as SNTAGT. This CDR3 is built from 15 residues. This CDR3 is CASSVEEGSYNEQFF. CDR3 DNA sequence: TGTGCCAGCAGTGTGGAGGAGGGGTCCTACAATGAGCAGTTCTTC.

V gene TRBV11-3 combines with J gene TRBJ2-1, with 14 bases matching TRBD2. Germline V gives CDR1 SGHNT, CDR2 YENEEA. The CDR3 has 20 amino acids. V trimming: 4 bases; J trimming: 0 bases; junction bases outside the gene matches: 11. CDR3 residues: CASSYGMGLAGDSSYNEQFF. Here the CDR3 DNA reads TGTGCCAGCAGCTACGGGATGGGACTAGCGGGAGATTCCTCCTACAATGAGCAGTTCTTC.